Shown below are 23 T cell receptor beta chains from a single sample sequenced in a study of blood T cells in healthy people across ages. Together with a sample-barcoded 5' primer, a J-beta primer mix was included in a second PCR lasting roughly 7 to 11 cycles. TCRdb ran MiXCR on the 5' RACE reads and lists one entry per CDR3 protein. Altogether roughly 1,800,000 distinct CDR3 sequences are present, about 49% being singletons, with the ten largest covering less than 2.5%. The sample taken for sequencing was blood. The receptors here all came from a woman between 40 and 55 years old in good health.

There are a few counts of this clonotype. The chain carries TRBV2 and TRBJ2-5; no firm D call. V shed 4 bases and J shed 5 bases, with 14 bases lying between them. Per germline, CDR1 SNHLY and CDR2 FYNNEI. The CDR3 length is 14 residues. The CDR3 region is CASSVAAASETQYF. The CDR3 DNA is TGTGCCAGCAGTGTTGCCGCTGCTAGTGAGACCCAGTACTTC.

The rearrangement joins TRBV11-2 to TRBJ2-7; TRBD2 might be the D (6 bases). Germline CDR1 and CDR2: SGHAT and FQNNGV. Trimming cost V 11 bases and J 4 bases, with 21 bases left between them. This CDR3 has 14 amino acids. DNA of the CDR3: TGTGCCGTACTAGCTCTCGAGGGTCGGTACGAGCAGTACTTC. Its translation: CAVLALEGRYEQYF. The whole variable domain, filled in from reference TRBV11-2 and TRBJ2-7, reads EAGVAQSPRYKIIEKRQSVAFWCNPISGHATLYWYQQILGQGPKLLIQFQNNGVVDDSQLPKDRFSAERLKGVDSTLKIQPAKLEDSAVYLCAVLALEGRYEQYFGPGTRLTVT.

This clonotype has a handful of counts. The chain recombines TRBV4-2 with TRBJ2-1, with 9 bases lining up with TRBD2. The J segment lost 7 bases and the V segment lost 4 bases, leaving 14 bases of the junction unmatched. Germline V gene lookup returns CDR1 LGHNA and CDR2 YNFKEQ. There are 17 residues in the CDR3. CDR3 DNA: TGTGCCAGCAGCCTCCTGCCCGGAGGGCTAGCGGGAAATGAGCAGTTCTTC. This sequence encodes CASSLLPGGLAGNEQFF.

This clonotype has a handful of counts. The J gene is TRBJ2-3, the V gene TRBV20-1, with D uncertain. V gave up 0 bases and J gave up 3 bases, with 7 bases separating them. In germline, CDR1 is DFQATT, CDR2 SNEGSKA (reference sequence). The CDR3 loop spans 13 amino acids. In DNA form, the CDR3 reads TGCAGTGCTAGAGAGGTGGTGACAGATACGCAGTATTTT. This translates into CSAREVVTDTQYF.

The rearrangement uses TRBV2 and TRBJ2-3, with TRBD2 as a possible D gene (5 bases). This CDR3 contains 12 residues. V gave up 7 bases and J gave up 6 bases, with 11 bases separating them. Per the germline V gene, CDR1 is SNHLY and CDR2 is FYNNEI. The CDR3 DNA reads TGTGCCAGCAATTCCGTAGCGGATACGCAGTATTTT. Protein product: CASNSVADTQYF.

The V and J genes are TRBV6-6 and TRBJ2-3; 7 nucleotides agree with TRBD2. V lost 6 bases, J lost 0 bases, and 9 bases stayed unmatched. The CDR3 has 16 amino acids. Germline V gene data show CDR1 as MNHNY and CDR2 as SVGAGI (reference sequence). Here the CDR3 reads CASRQRGNPSTDTQYF. CDR3 bases: TGTGCCAGCAGACAGCGGGGTAACCCTAGCACAGATACGCAGTATTTT.

The rearrangement links TRBV11-2 to TRBJ2-1; a possible D gene is TRBD2 (5 bases). CDR1 and CDR2 (germline): SGHAT, FQNNGV. With 10 bases removed from V and 7 bases from J, the gap between germline ends came to 17 bases. The CDR3 has 13 residues. Written as DNA, the CDR3 is TGTGCCACCCTTCCCCAAGGCGGGAATGAGCAGTTCTTC. Translated: CATLPQGGNEQFF. Full variable domain (rest looked up from reference TRBV11-2 and TRBJ2-1): EAGVAQSPRYKIIEKRQSVAFWCNPISGHATLYWYQQILGQGPKLLIQFQNNGVVDDSQLPKDRFSAERLKGVDSTLKIQPAKLEDSAVYLCATLPQGGNEQFFGPGTRLTVL.

The J gene is TRBJ1-4, the V gene TRBV29-1; perhaps TRBD1 as D (5 bases). With 8 bases removed from V and 4 bases from J, the gap between germline ends came to 14 bases. The length of the CDR3 is 13 residues. The germline V gene has CDR1 SQVTM and CDR2 ANQGSEA. The CDR3, as DNA: TGCAGCTTCCAGGGCGGCCTTAATGAAAAACTGTTTTTT. It translates to CSFQGGLNEKLFF.

V is TRBV20-1 and J is TRBJ1-5; D is undetermined. This CDR3 comprises 14 residues. V lost 5 bases to trimming and J lost 6 bases, with 17 bases between them. The germline V gene has CDR1 DFQATT and CDR2 SNEGSKA (reference sequence). The CDR3 coding sequence is TGCAGTGCTTTCTCCCCCGGATCGATTCAGCCCCAGCATTTT. Its protein is CSAFSPGSIQPQHF.

To note about this clonotype: An end of the junction differs from the germline gene, which may be a read error. The V call is TRBV7-6, the J call TRBJ2-7; no firm D call. Looked up from germline, CDR1 is SGHVS and CDR2 is FNYEAQ. The CDR3 runs 14 residues. The CDR3, as DNA: TGTGCCAGCAGCTTTTCCAAGTCTACCTACAAGCAGTACTTC. It encodes CASSFSKSTYKQYF.

The V and J genes are TRBV20-1 and TRBJ2-7; D may be TRBD2 (5 bases). Looked up from germline, CDR1 is DFQATT and CDR2 is SNEGSKA (reference sequence). V gave up 4 bases and J gave up 4 bases, with 8 bases separating them. This CDR3 comprises 11 residues. The CDR3 nucleotides are TGCAGTGCTAAACGGGATTACGAGCAGTACTTC. Translated, it gives CSAKRDYEQYF.

V gene TRBV9 combines with J gene TRBJ2-3; 7 bases agree with TRBD2. The germline V gene has CDR1 SGDLS and CDR2 YYNGEE. The V and J ends lost 0 bases and 0 bases, in that order; junction bases with no gene match: 7. The CDR3 extends over 17 amino acids. CDR3 DNA sequence: TGTGCCAGCAGCGTAGGGACCGGGGGGATTAGCACAGATACGCAGTATTTT. Its protein product is CASSVGTGGISTDTQYF.

A remark on this clonotype: Germline is not matched at one junction end, which may reflect a read error. The chain is built from TRBV3-1 and TRBJ2-7; possibly TRBD1 for D (6 bases). Germline V gene sequence: CDR1 LGHDT, CDR2 YNNKEL (reference sequence). The CDR3 totals 15 residues. The CDR3 protein is CAGRAKGTLSYEQYF. CDR3 bases: TGTGCCGGCAGGGCGAAGGGGACACTCTCCTACGAGCAGTACTTC.

The chain uses TRBV11-2 and TRBJ2-5; 8 positions match TRBD2. With V trimmed by 8 bases and J by 11 bases, 19 bases remained unmatched. CDR1 is SGHAT, CDR2 FQNNGV, per germline. The CDR3 extends over 15 amino acids. CDR3 protein: CASGPIAGLDSEQYF. CDR3 sequence (DNA): TGTGCCAGCGGCCCGATAGCGGGGTTAGATAGTGAGCAGTACTTC. Variable domain in full (rest from reference TRBV11-2 and TRBJ2-5): EAGVAQSPRYKIIEKRQSVAFWCNPISGHATLYWYQQILGQGPKLLIQFQNNGVVDDSQLPKDRFSAERLKGVDSTLKIQPAKLEDSAVYLCASGPIAGLDSEQYFGPGTRLLVL.

The rearrangement links TRBV6-7 to TRBJ2-2; TRBD1 or TRBD2 may be the D gene (5 bases each). TRBV6-7 is identified as an open reading frame with a role that is uncertain. CDR3 length equals 14 residues. With 5 bases removed from V and 1 base from J, the gap between germline ends came to 8 bases. CDR3 loop: CASSKGRNTGELFF. CDR3 sequence (DNA): TGTGCCAGCAGTAAGGGGAGGAACACCGGGGAGCTGTTTTTT.

The chain has TRBV27 and TRBJ2-2; maybe TRBD1 (5 bases). The germline V gene has CDR1 MNHEY and CDR2 SMNVEV (reference sequence). V was pared by 5 bases and J by 8 bases, with 12 bases between. CDR3 length equals 13 residues. CDR3 in DNA: TGTGCCAGCAGTGCCTCAGGGTTGGGGGAGCTGTTTTTT. It is translated as CASSASGLGELFF.

This rearrangement joins TRBV15 to TRBJ2-6; D call uncertain. CDR1 is LNHNV, CDR2 YYDKDF, per germline (reference sequence). CDR3 size: 14 residues. V was clipped by 5 bases and J by 0 bases, with 5 bases between them. The CDR3 loop reads CATSGNSGANVLTF. The CDR3 DNA sequence: TGTGCCACCAGCGGAAACTCTGGGGCCAACGTCCTGACTTTC.

There are many counts of this clonotype. The rearrangement links TRBV6-6 to TRBJ1-5, with D unclear. Trimming shortened V by 4 bases and J by 9 bases, and 16 bases separated the two germline ends. The CDR3 has 14 amino acids. Germline V gives CDR1 MNHNY, CDR2 SVGAGI (reference sequence). CDR3 protein: CASSSLNLGLPQHF. The CDR3 region has the DNA TGTGCCAGCAGTTCGTTAAACCTCGGACTGCCCCAGCATTTT.

This clonotype has more than one count but fewer than ten. The rearrangement uses TRBV7-2 and TRBJ2-1; 9 bases agree with TRBD1. The germline CDR1 and CDR2 sequences are SGHTA and FQGNSA. The V segment lost 7 bases and the J segment 10 bases; nucleotides outside the gene matches: 14. This CDR3 contains 15 residues. The CDR3 region has the DNA TGTGCCAGCACCATGTGGGACAGGGCGTTTGGAGAGCAGTTCTTC. Its translation: CASTMWDRAFGEQFF.

The V gene is TRBV25-1, the J gene TRBJ1-4, with D tentatively TRBD1 (6 bases). The V and J ends lost 1 base and 2 bases respectively, with 14 bases between them. Germline CDR1 reads MGHDK; CDR2 reads SYGVNS. There are 17 residues in the CDR3. The CDR3 coding sequence is TGTGCCAGCAGTGAATCAGGGGCCCGGCGGACTAATGAAAAACTGTTTTTT. Translated, it gives CASSESGARRTNEKLFF.

The V and J genes are TRBV20-1 and TRBJ2-1, with D maybe TRBD1 (6 bases). V shed 6 bases and J shed 10 bases, with 28 bases lying between them. The CDR3 runs 16 residues. Per germline, CDR1 DFQATT and CDR2 SNEGSKA (reference sequence). CDR3 nucleotide sequence: TGCAGTGCCATCCCGATTGGGACATCTTCTCCCTACGAGCAGTTCTTC. Amino acid sequence: CSAIPIGTSSPYEQFF.

The chain employs TRBV28 and TRBJ1-4, with D hard to call. V lost 6 bases to trimming and J lost 3 bases, with 17 bases between them. Germline V gene data show CDR1 as MDHEN and CDR2 as SYDVKM. The CDR3 runs to 16 residues. CDR3 loop: CASRPFWGLSNEKLFF. CDR3 coding DNA: TGTGCCAGCAGGCCTTTTTGGGGTCTTTCTAATGAAAAACTGTTTTTT.

In regard to this clonotype: This may stem from a read error, because a much larger clone lies one nucleotide away. The chain carries TRBV6-6 and TRBJ2-6; D ambiguous. There are 15 residues in the CDR3. Germline CDR1 MNHNY, CDR2 SVGAGI (reference sequence). Trimming removed 2 bases at V and 0 bases at J, with 5 bases between. The DNA of the CDR3 is TGTGCCAGCAGTTACCGGCCCTCTGGGGCCAACGTCCTGACTTTC. Amino acid sequence: CASSYRPSGANVLTF.